These T cell receptor beta chains were read from a single sample in a study of regulatory and conventional T cells in RAG deficiency. Clones were read by immunoSEQ multiplex PCR, and TCRdb kept only the in-frame ones, dropping some. This sample has about 8,500 clones, with 80% found just once. This sample also belongs to another study, concerning regulatory T cells.

The specimen sequenced was CD8+ T cells sorted from blood. Receptors originate from a human donor in good health. CDR3s include the opening cysteine and the closing phenylalanine or tryptophan. Each record gives: clone size, V gene, J gene, D gene, CDR3 protein, CDR3 DNA. A D gene is named only where the DNA matches it firmly. Size values are once, few and many counts, or a class for expanded clones, and some rows have none.

clone_size: few
v_call: TRBV7-6
j_call: TRBJ2-7
d_call: NA
cdr3_aa: CASSLNSGGSKAYEQYF
cdr3_nt: TGTGCCAGCAGCCTAAATTCAGGGGGGAGTAAGGCCTACGAGCAGTACTTC

clone_size: NA
v_call: TRBV6-5
j_call: TRBJ2-7
d_call: NA
cdr3_aa: CASSRSDSGVNEQYF
cdr3_nt: TGTGCCAGCAGTCGGTCCGACTCAGGGGTAAACGAGCAGTACTTC

clone_size: NA
v_call: TRBV7-9
j_call: TRBJ2-5
d_call: TRBD1
cdr3_aa: CASSIGTGVAETQYF
cdr3_nt: TGTGCCAGCAGCATCGGGACAGGTGTCGCGGAGACCCAGTACTTC

clone_size: NA
v_call: TRBV15
j_call: TRBJ1-1
d_call: NA
cdr3_aa: CATSTVRSIGEAFF
cdr3_nt: TGTGCCACCAGTACTGTTAGAAGTATCGGTGAAGCTTTCTTT

clone_size: NA
v_call: TRBV6-5
j_call: TRBJ2-5
d_call: NA
cdr3_aa: CASSYSPEQETQYF
cdr3_nt: TGTGCCAGCAGTTACTCACCGGAACAAGAGACCCAGTACTTC

clone_size: NA
v_call: TRBV4-1
j_call: TRBJ1-4
d_call: TRBD1
cdr3_aa: CASSLRTGGTNEKLFF
cdr3_nt: TGCGCCAGCAGCCTAAGGACAGGGGGCACTAATGAAAAACTGTTTTTT

clone_size: NA
v_call: TRBV5-1
j_call: TRBJ1-2
d_call: NA
cdr3_aa: CASSLERGMATPPGNGYTF
cdr3_nt: TGCGCCAGCAGCTTGGAGCGGGGAATGGCTACACCGCCGGGGAATGGCTACACCTTC

clone_size: NA
v_call: TRBV6-5
j_call: TRBJ1-2
d_call: NA
cdr3_aa: CASSYSERTSYTF
cdr3_nt: TGTGCCAGCAGTTACTCGGAAAGGACGAGCTACACCTTC

clone_size: NA
v_call: TRBV21-1
j_call: TRBJ1-1
d_call: NA
cdr3_aa: CASSKVGPGGYTEAFF
cdr3_nt: TGTGCCAGCAGCAAAGTAGGTCCAGGGGGTTACACTGAAGCTTTCTTT

clone_size: NA
v_call: TRBV9
j_call: TRBJ2-7
d_call: NA
cdr3_aa: CASSVNGRSYEQYF
cdr3_nt: TGTGCCAGCAGCGTGAACGGGAGAAGCTACGAGCAGTACTTC

clone_size: NA
v_call: TRBV19
j_call: TRBJ2-7
d_call: NA
cdr3_aa: CVSSPIGGGRTYEQYF
cdr3_nt: TGTGTCAGTAGTCCAATAGGAGGCGGACGGACCTACGAGCAGTACTTC

clone_size: once
v_call: TRBV4-1
j_call: TRBJ2-1
d_call: NA
cdr3_aa: CASSQDNRGPWDEQFF
cdr3_nt: TGCGCCAGCAGCCAAGATAACCGGGGGCCTTGGGATGAGCAGTTCTTC

clone_size: NA
v_call: TRBV25-1
j_call: TRBJ2-7
d_call: NA
cdr3_aa: CASSLFPGSYEQYF
cdr3_nt: TGTGCCAGCAGTTTATTCCCGGGGAGCTACGAGCAGTACTTC

clone_size: NA
v_call: TRBV6-1
j_call: TRBJ1-6
d_call: TRBD1
cdr3_aa: CASRDRQGYSPLHF
cdr3_nt: TGTGCCAGCAGGGACCGACAGGGTTATTCACCCCTCCACTTT

clone_size: NA
v_call: TRBV27
j_call: TRBJ2-5
d_call: NA
cdr3_aa: CASSLGGGLQTQYF
cdr3_nt: TGTGCCAGCAGCTTAGGAGGGGGACTACAGACCCAGTACTTC

clone_size: NA
v_call: TRBV11-3
j_call: TRBJ2-1
d_call: NA
cdr3_aa: CASSGEGGRPLNEQFF
cdr3_nt: TGTGCCAGCAGCGGAGAGGGGGGGCGGCCTCTTAATGAGCAGTTCTTC

clone_size: once
v_call: TRBV6-1
j_call: TRBJ2-7
d_call: NA
cdr3_aa: CASSEARPYEQYF
cdr3_nt: TGTGCCAGCAGTGAAGCGCGTCCCTACGAGCAGTACTTC

clone_size: NA
v_call: TRBV5-5
j_call: TRBJ1-5
d_call: NA
cdr3_aa: CASSLDGGSNQPQHF
cdr3_nt: TGTGCCAGCAGCTTGGACGGAGGTAGCAATCAGCCCCAGCATTTT

clone_size: NA
v_call: TRBV6-1
j_call: TRBJ2-3
d_call: NA
cdr3_aa: CASSEPDTQYF
cdr3_nt: TGTGCCAGCAGTGAACCAGATACGCAGTATTTT

clone_size: NA
v_call: TRBV5-1
j_call: TRBJ1-1
d_call: NA
cdr3_aa: CASSPPGGREFTNTEAFF
cdr3_nt: TGCGCCAGCAGCCCGCCTGGGGGCAGGGAGTTTACGAACACTGAAGCTTTCTTT

clone_size: NA
v_call: TRBV19
j_call: TRBJ1-1
d_call: NA
cdr3_aa: CASSITGRMRDTEAFF
cdr3_nt: TGTGCCAGTAGTATAACAGGGAGAATGAGGGACACTGAAGCTTTCTTT

clone_size: NA
v_call: TRBV5-1
j_call: TRBJ2-3
d_call: TRBD1
cdr3_aa: CASSLLPKGQGVEDTQYF
cdr3_nt: TGCGCCAGCAGCTTGTTGCCGAAGGGACAGGGAGTGGAAGATACGCAGTATTTT

clone_size: NA
v_call: TRBV4-1
j_call: TRBJ2-7
d_call: TRBD1
cdr3_aa: CASSQSGTGAYEQYF
cdr3_nt: TGCGCCAGCAGCCAGTCCGGGACAGGGGCATACGAGCAGTACTTC

clone_size: few
v_call: TRBV6-1
j_call: TRBJ2-7
d_call: TRBD1
cdr3_aa: CASSEALPSGQGPYEQYF
cdr3_nt: TGTGCCAGCAGTGAAGCGCTTCCTTCGGGACAGGGTCCCTACGAGCAGTACTTC

clone_size: NA
v_call: TRBV4-1
j_call: TRBJ2-5
d_call: NA
cdr3_aa: CASSQLGRETQYF
cdr3_nt: TGCGCCAGCAGCCAGCTCGGTCGGGAGACCCAGTACTTC

clone_size: NA
v_call: TRBV19
j_call: TRBJ2-1
d_call: TRBD2
cdr3_aa: CASSLSGGVYNEQFF
cdr3_nt: TGTGCCAGTAGCTTAAGCGGGGGGGTCTACAATGAGCAGTTCTTC

clone_size: NA
v_call: TRBV6-5
j_call: TRBJ1-1
d_call: NA
cdr3_aa: CASSYSKGFLNTEAFF
cdr3_nt: TGTGCCAGCAGTTACTCGAAGGGCTTCTTGAACACTGAAGCTTTCTTT

clone_size: NA
v_call: TRBV30
j_call: TRBJ1-1
d_call: NA
cdr3_aa: CAWSVRQTLTIMNTEAFF
cdr3_nt: TGTGCCTGGAGTGTACGGCAGACCCTCACTATTATGAACACTGAAGCTTTCTTT

clone_size: NA
v_call: TRBV25-1
j_call: TRBJ1-2
d_call: NA
cdr3_aa: CASSETDPFYGYTF
cdr3_nt: TGTGCCAGCAGTGAGACAGACCCCTTCTATGGCTACACCTTC

clone_size: NA
v_call: TRBV30
j_call: TRBJ1-3
d_call: NA
cdr3_aa: CAWDTGIGGNTIYF
cdr3_nt: TGTGCCTGGGATACAGGGATCGGTGGAAACACCATATATTTT

clone_size: NA
v_call: TRBV4-1
j_call: TRBJ2-7
d_call: NA
cdr3_aa: CASSQDPPGTTSYEQYF
cdr3_nt: TGCGCCAGCAGCCAAGATCCCCCAGGTACTACCTCCTACGAGCAGTACTTC

clone_size: NA
v_call: TRBV2
j_call: TRBJ2-7
d_call: NA
cdr3_aa: CASSERTVRGIGYEQYF
cdr3_nt: TGTGCCAGCAGTGAGCGGACAGTTAGGGGAATTGGATACGAGCAGTACTTC

clone_size: NA
v_call: TRBV4-2
j_call: TRBJ1-2
d_call: NA
cdr3_aa: CASSPTTSNYGYTF
cdr3_nt: TGTGCCAGCAGCCCGACGACAAGTAACTATGGCTACACCTTC

clone_size: few
v_call: TRBV6-1
j_call: TRBJ2-7
d_call: TRBD1
cdr3_aa: CASSSPGGYEQYF
cdr3_nt: TGTGCCAGCAGTTCCCCAGGGGGCTACGAGCAGTACTTC

clone_size: few
v_call: TRBV7-2
j_call: TRBJ2-7
d_call: NA
cdr3_aa: CASKDGLSYEQYF
cdr3_nt: TGTGCCAGCAAGGACGGCCTATCCTACGAGCAGTACTTC

clone_size: NA
v_call: TRBV11-2
j_call: TRBJ2-7
d_call: TRBD2
cdr3_aa: CASSWGGSYEQYF
cdr3_nt: TGTGCCAGCAGCTGGGGGGGGAGCTACGAGCAGTACTTC

clone_size: NA
v_call: TRBV7-9
j_call: TRBJ2-7
d_call: NA
cdr3_aa: CASSQEGAPWLEQYF
cdr3_nt: TGTGCCAGCAGCCAGGAGGGGGCGCCCTGGCTCGAGCAGTACTTC

clone_size: NA
v_call: TRBV9
j_call: TRBJ1-2
d_call: TRBD1
cdr3_aa: CASSVGQGLNYGYTF
cdr3_nt: TGTGCCAGCAGCGTAGGACAGGGGCTTAACTATGGCTACACCTTC

clone_size: NA
v_call: TRBV6-1
j_call: TRBJ2-7
d_call: TRBD1
cdr3_aa: CASSEVDGTGVHEQYF
cdr3_nt: TGTGCCAGCAGTGAGGTGGACGGGACAGGGGTCCACGAGCAGTACTTC

clone_size: NA
v_call: TRBV9
j_call: TRBJ1-2
d_call: TRBD1
cdr3_aa: CASSSGTGFSGYTF
cdr3_nt: TGTGCCAGCAGCTCCGGGACAGGCTTTTCGGGCTACACCTTC

clone_size: NA
v_call: TRBV6-5
j_call: TRBJ2-6
d_call: NA
cdr3_aa: CASLSSGANVLTF
cdr3_nt: TGTGCCAGCCTTAGCTCTGGGGCCAACGTCCTGACTTTC

clone_size: few
v_call: TRBV4-2
j_call: TRBJ2-6
d_call: NA
cdr3_aa: CASSQDLDGGANVLTF
cdr3_nt: TGTGCCAGCAGCCAAGATTTGGACGGTGGGGCCAACGTCCTGACTTTC

clone_size: NA
v_call: TRBV5-4
j_call: TRBJ1-3
d_call: TRBD1
cdr3_aa: CASSIGQGTYSGNTIYF
cdr3_nt: TGTGCCAGCAGCATCGGACAGGGGACGTACTCTGGAAACACCATATATTTT

clone_size: NA
v_call: TRBV10-2
j_call: TRBJ2-2
d_call: NA
cdr3_aa: CASSEEELWTGELFF
cdr3_nt: TGCGCCAGCAGTGAGGAGGAGCTTTGGACCGGGGAGCTGTTTTTT

clone_size: NA
v_call: TRBV7-9
j_call: TRBJ2-2
d_call: TRBD1
cdr3_aa: CASSLIRGLTGELFF
cdr3_nt: TGTGCCAGCAGCTTAATCAGGGGGCTTACCGGGGAGCTGTTTTTT

clone_size: NA
v_call: TRBV9
j_call: TRBJ1-1
d_call: TRBD1
cdr3_aa: CASSAPGQGATEAFF
cdr3_nt: TGTGCCAGCAGCGCCCCCGGACAGGGGGCAACTGAAGCTTTCTTT

clone_size: once
v_call: TRBV2
j_call: TRBJ1-4
d_call: NA
cdr3_aa: CASSTTAPGSEKLFF
cdr3_nt: TGTGCCAGCAGTACCACAGCCCCAGGGAGTGAAAAACTGTTTTTT

clone_size: NA
v_call: TRBV14
j_call: TRBJ2-2
d_call: NA
cdr3_aa: CASSHWVSGGELFF
cdr3_nt: TGTGCCAGCAGCCATTGGGTGTCAGGCGGGGAGCTGTTTTTT

clone_size: NA
v_call: TRBV12-5
j_call: TRBJ1-1
d_call: NA
cdr3_aa: CASGTGGKTEAFF
cdr3_nt: TGTGCTAGTGGGACAGGAGGTAAGACTGAAGCTTTCTTT

clone_size: NA
v_call: TRBV19
j_call: TRBJ2-5
d_call: TRBD2
cdr3_aa: CASSSEASGLQETQYF
cdr3_nt: TGTGCCAGTAGTTCTGAGGCTAGCGGACTCCAAGAGACCCAGTACTTC

clone_size: NA
v_call: TRBV7-6
j_call: TRBJ2-2
d_call: TRBD2
cdr3_aa: CASSTGGANTGELFF
cdr3_nt: TGTGCCAGCAGCACTGGGGGGGCGAACACCGGGGAGCTGTTTTTT

clone_size: NA
v_call: TRBV5-8
j_call: TRBJ2-3
d_call: TRBD1
cdr3_aa: CASSLGTGLDTQYF
cdr3_nt: TGTGCCAGCAGCTTGGGGACAGGGTTGGATACGCAGTATTTT

clone_size: NA
v_call: TRBV4-1
j_call: TRBJ1-5
d_call: NA
cdr3_aa: CASSQVAVSNQPQHF
cdr3_nt: TGCGCCAGCAGCCAAGTGGCGGTTAGCAATCAGCCCCAGCATTTT